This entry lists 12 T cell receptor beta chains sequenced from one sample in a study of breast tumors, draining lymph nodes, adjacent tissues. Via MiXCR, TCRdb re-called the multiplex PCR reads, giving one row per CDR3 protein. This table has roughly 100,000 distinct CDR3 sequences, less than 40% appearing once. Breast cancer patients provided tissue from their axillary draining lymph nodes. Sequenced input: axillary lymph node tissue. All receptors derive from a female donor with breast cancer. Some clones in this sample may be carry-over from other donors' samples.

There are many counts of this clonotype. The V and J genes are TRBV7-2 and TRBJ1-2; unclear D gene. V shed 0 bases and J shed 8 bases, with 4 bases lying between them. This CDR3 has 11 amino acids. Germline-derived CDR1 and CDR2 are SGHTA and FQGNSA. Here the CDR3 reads CASSLAAGYTF. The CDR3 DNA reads TGTGCCAGCAGCTTAGCGGCGGGCTACACCTTC.

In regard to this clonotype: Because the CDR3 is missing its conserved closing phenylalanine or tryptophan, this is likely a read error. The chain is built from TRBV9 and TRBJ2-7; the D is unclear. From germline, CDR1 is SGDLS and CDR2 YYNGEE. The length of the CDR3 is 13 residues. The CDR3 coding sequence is TGCGCCAGCAGCGTAGGCTCCACCAGCGAGCAGTACTGC. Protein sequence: CASSVGSTSEQYC.

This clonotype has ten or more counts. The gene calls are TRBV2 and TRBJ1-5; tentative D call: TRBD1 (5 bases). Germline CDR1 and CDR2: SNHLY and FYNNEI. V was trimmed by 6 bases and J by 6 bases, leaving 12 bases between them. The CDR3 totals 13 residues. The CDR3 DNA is TGTGCCAGCAGCAGCAGGGATTTTCAGCCCCAGCATTTT. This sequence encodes CASSSRDFQPQHF.

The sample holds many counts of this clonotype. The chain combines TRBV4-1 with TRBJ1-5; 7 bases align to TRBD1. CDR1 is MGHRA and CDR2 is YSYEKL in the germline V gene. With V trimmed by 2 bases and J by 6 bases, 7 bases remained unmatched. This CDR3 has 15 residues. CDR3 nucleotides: TGCGCCAGCAGCCAAACGACAACAGGGGCTCAGCCCCAGCATTTT. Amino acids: CASSQTTTGAQPQHF.

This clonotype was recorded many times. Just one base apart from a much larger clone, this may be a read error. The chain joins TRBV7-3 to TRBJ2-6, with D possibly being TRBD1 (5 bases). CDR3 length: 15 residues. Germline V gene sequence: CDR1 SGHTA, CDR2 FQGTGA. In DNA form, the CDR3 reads TGTGCCAGCAGCCCCCTGCATGCTGGGGCCAACGTCCTGCCTTTC. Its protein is CASSPLHAGANVLPF.

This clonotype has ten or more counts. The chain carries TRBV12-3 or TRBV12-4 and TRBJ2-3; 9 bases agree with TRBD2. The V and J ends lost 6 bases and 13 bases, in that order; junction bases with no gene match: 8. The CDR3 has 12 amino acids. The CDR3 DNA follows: TGTGCCAGCAGGTTCTTAGCGGGGGTCGAGTATTTT. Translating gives CASRFLAGVEYF.

Here the CDR3 DNA reads TGCGCCAGCAGACTCGGACAGGGAGGTCAGCCCCAGCATTTT. Encoded protein: CASRLGQGGQPQHF. V and J are TRBV4-1 and TRBJ1-5; 8 positions agree with TRBD1. The CDR3 is made up of 14 amino acids. Per the germline V gene, CDR1 is MGHRA and CDR2 is YSYEKL. V was clipped by 6 bases and J by 6 bases; unmatched bases: 7.

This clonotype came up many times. The chain's CDR3 is CASSLVGGVDTYEQYF. The CDR3 nucleotides are TGTGCCAGCAGCTTAGTGGGGGGAGTGGATACCTACGAGCAGTACTTC. The chain carries TRBV7-2 and TRBJ2-7, with D maybe TRBD2 (6 bases). Germline lookup yields CDR1 SGHTA and CDR2 FQGNSA. The CDR3 covers 16 residues. V lost 1 base to trimming and J lost 2 bases, with 15 bases between them.

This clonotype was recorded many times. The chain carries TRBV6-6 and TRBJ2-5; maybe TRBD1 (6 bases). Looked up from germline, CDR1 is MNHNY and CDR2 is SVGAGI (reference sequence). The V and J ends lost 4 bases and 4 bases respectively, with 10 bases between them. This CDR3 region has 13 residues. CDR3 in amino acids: CASSLSRGETQYF. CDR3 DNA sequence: TGTGCCAGCAGTTTAAGCAGGGGAGAGACCCAGTACTTC.

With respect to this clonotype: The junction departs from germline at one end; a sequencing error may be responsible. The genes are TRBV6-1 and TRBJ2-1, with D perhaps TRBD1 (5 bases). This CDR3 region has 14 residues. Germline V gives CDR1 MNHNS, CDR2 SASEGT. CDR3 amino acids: CASSHGQHYNEQLF. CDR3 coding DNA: TGTGCCAGCAGTCATGGACAACACTACAATGAGCAGCTCTTC.

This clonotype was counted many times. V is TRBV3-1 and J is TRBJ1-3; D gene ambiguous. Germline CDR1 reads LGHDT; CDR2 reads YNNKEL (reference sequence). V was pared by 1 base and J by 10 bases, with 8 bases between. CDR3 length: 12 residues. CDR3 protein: CASSQAATTIYF. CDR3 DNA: TGTGCCAGCAGCCAAGCGGCGACGACCATATATTTT.

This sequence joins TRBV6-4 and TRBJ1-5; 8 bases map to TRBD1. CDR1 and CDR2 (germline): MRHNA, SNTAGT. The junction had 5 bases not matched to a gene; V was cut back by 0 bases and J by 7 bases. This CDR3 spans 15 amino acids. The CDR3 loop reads CASSDSRQGRQPQHF. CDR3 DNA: TGTGCCAGCAGTGACTCTAGACAGGGGAGACAGCCCCAGCATTTT.